The rows below give T cell receptor beta chains drawn from one sample of a study of shared clonotypes between healthy human individuals. Profiled with immunoSEQ multiplex PCR; TCRdb holds only in-frame clones, not every one. The data show 2 million to 2.5 million clones, more than 85% seen once. Sequenced material: naive CD4+ T cells from PBMCs. The receptors derive from a man between 18 and 35 years old in good health. Some clones in this sample may be carry-over from other donors' samples. Each CDR3 is given with its conserved first and last residue. Fields, in order: CDR3 DNA, CDR3 protein, clone size, V gene, CDR3 length, D gene, J gene. A D gene is named only where the DNA matches it firmly. The size entry is marked missing in some rows and otherwise reads once, few, many or a size class.

CDR3nt: TGTGCCAGCAGCTTAGGTCCGACAGGGTATGAGCAGTTCTTC; CDR3aa: CASSLGPTGYEQFF; abundance: .; v_gene: TRBV7-2; len: 14; d_gene: TRBD1; j_gene: TRBJ2-1
CDR3nt: TGCAGCGTGAGATTAGCGGGAGGTAATAATGAGCAGTTCTTC; CDR3aa: CSVRLAGGNNEQFF; abundance: .; v_gene: TRBV29-1; len: 14; d_gene: TRBD2; j_gene: TRBJ2-1
CDR3nt: TGTGCCAGCAGAACGGACGGCTCGGACACTGAAGCTTTCTTT; CDR3aa: CASRTDGSDTEAFF; abundance: .; v_gene: TRBV6-5; len: 14; d_gene: .; j_gene: TRBJ1-1
CDR3nt: TGTGCCAGCAGTGGCCACACTAGCGGGACAGATACGCAGTATTTT; CDR3aa: CASSGHTSGTDTQYF; abundance: .; v_gene: TRBV6-1; len: 15; d_gene: TRBD2; j_gene: TRBJ2-3
CDR3nt: TGTGCCAGCAGCTTAGTGGCGGGAGGTTCCTACGAGCAGTACTTC; CDR3aa: CASSLVAGGSYEQYF; abundance: .; v_gene: TRBV7-2; len: 15; d_gene: TRBD2; j_gene: TRBJ2-7
CDR3nt: TGTGCCAGCAGCAAAGGGGGACTAGCGGGAGAGTACCGCTACAATGAGCAGTTCTTC; CDR3aa: CASSKGGLAGEYRYNEQFF; abundance: .; v_gene: TRBV21-1; len: 19; d_gene: .; j_gene: TRBJ2-1
CDR3nt: TGCAGCGTTGTGGCTTCGAGCGATGAGCAGTTCTTC; CDR3aa: CSVVASSDEQFF; abundance: .; v_gene: TRBV29-1; len: 12; d_gene: .; j_gene: TRBJ2-1
CDR3nt: TGTGCCAGCAGCCCCCGGGGGGGCGCCTACGAGCAGTACTTC; CDR3aa: CASSPRGGAYEQYF; abundance: .; v_gene: TRBV7-9; len: 14; d_gene: TRBD2; j_gene: TRBJ2-7
CDR3nt: TGTGCCAGCAGCTCTGGCCGGTCCTCCTACGAGCAGTACTTC; CDR3aa: CASSSGRSSYEQYF; abundance: .; v_gene: TRBV7-8; len: 14; d_gene: .; j_gene: TRBJ2-7
CDR3nt: TGTGCCAGCAGTTCCCAGCGGGGGAGGAGCACGCAGTATTTT; CDR3aa: CASSSQRGRSTQYF; abundance: .; v_gene: TRBV6-5; len: 14; d_gene: TRBD2; j_gene: TRBJ2-3
CDR3nt: TGTGCCAGCAGTTACGTCAGCAATCAGCCCCAGCATTTT; CDR3aa: CASSYVSNQPQHF; abundance: few; v_gene: TRBV6-6; len: 13; d_gene: .; j_gene: TRBJ1-5
CDR3nt: TGCAGCGTTGTAAAGGGCAGGGAGAATGGCTACACCTTC; CDR3aa: CSVVKGRENGYTF; abundance: .; v_gene: TRBV29-1; len: 13; d_gene: .; j_gene: TRBJ1-2
CDR3nt: TGCAGCGTTGGGCCCTCCACCGAGACTAGCGGATACCAAGAGACCCAGTACTTC; CDR3aa: CSVGPSTETSGYQETQYF; abundance: .; v_gene: TRBV29-1; len: 18; d_gene: TRBD2; j_gene: TRBJ2-5
CDR3nt: TGTGCCAGCAGTTGGGGGGGAGGGTACAATGAGCAGTTCTTC; CDR3aa: CASSWGGGYNEQFF; abundance: .; v_gene: TRBV28; len: 14; d_gene: TRBD2; j_gene: TRBJ2-1
CDR3nt: TGTGCCAGCAGCCTTACCCCATATTTGGATCAGCCCCAGCATTTT; CDR3aa: CASSLTPYLDQPQHF; abundance: .; v_gene: TRBV6-5; len: 15; d_gene: .; j_gene: TRBJ1-5
CDR3nt: TGTGCCAGCAGTTTACCTCACACCCGGAGGAATGAAAAACTGTTTTTT; CDR3aa: CASSLPHTRRNEKLFF; abundance: once; v_gene: TRBV27; len: 16; d_gene: .; j_gene: TRBJ1-4
CDR3nt: TGTGCCAGCCCCCAAGGACTCGGTGGTGGGGCCAACGTCCTGACTTTC; CDR3aa: CASPQGLGGGANVLTF; abundance: .; v_gene: TRBV18; len: 16; d_gene: .; j_gene: TRBJ2-6
CDR3nt: TGTGCCAGCAGTCAGGAGGGGCTGAACACTGAAGCTTTCTTT; CDR3aa: CASSQEGLNTEAFF; abundance: .; v_gene: TRBV6-4; len: 14; d_gene: .; j_gene: TRBJ1-1
CDR3nt: TGTGCCAGCAGCCAAGATATTATGGGACTAGCGGGAGGAAGGACAGATACGCAGTATTTT; CDR3aa: CASSQDIMGLAGGRTDTQYF; abundance: .; v_gene: TRBV4-2; len: 20; d_gene: TRBD2; j_gene: TRBJ2-3
CDR3nt: TGTGCCAGTACCTATGGGTATAGCAATCAGCCCCAGCATTTT; CDR3aa: CASTYGYSNQPQHF; abundance: .; v_gene: TRBV19; len: 14; d_gene: .; j_gene: TRBJ1-5
CDR3nt: TGTGCCACCAGCAGAGATCAGGACCGGGACAGCAATCAGCCCCAGCATTTT; CDR3aa: CATSRDQDRDSNQPQHF; abundance: .; v_gene: TRBV15; len: 17; d_gene: .; j_gene: TRBJ1-5
CDR3nt: TGTGCCAGCAGCGCCTCCGGGCTCAGAGCTCTGAATGAGCAGTTCTTC; CDR3aa: CASSASGLRALNEQFF; abundance: .; v_gene: TRBV9; len: 16; d_gene: .; j_gene: TRBJ2-1
CDR3nt: TGCGCCAGCAGCTTGTTTGCCGGAGGGAACACCGGGGAGCTGTTTTTT; CDR3aa: CASSLFAGGNTGELFF; abundance: .; v_gene: TRBV5-1; len: 16; d_gene: .; j_gene: TRBJ2-2
CDR3nt: TGTGCCAGCAGTACCCCGGGGGCTAGCGACACCATATATTTT; CDR3aa: CASSTPGASDTIYF; abundance: .; v_gene: TRBV28; len: 14; d_gene: .; j_gene: TRBJ1-3
CDR3nt: TGTGCCAGCAGTTTAGAAGGCCTTAATGAGCAGTTCTTC; CDR3aa: CASSLEGLNEQFF; abundance: .; v_gene: TRBV6-1; len: 13; d_gene: .; j_gene: TRBJ2-1
CDR3nt: TGTGCCAGCAGCGTAGGGTACAGGGGGTCGAACACCGGGGAGCTGTTTTTT; CDR3aa: CASSVGYRGSNTGELFF; abundance: .; v_gene: TRBV9; len: 17; d_gene: TRBD1; j_gene: TRBJ2-2
CDR3nt: TGTGCCAGCAGCGTCTCCGGGCGGGGGGAGACCCAGTACTTC; CDR3aa: CASSVSGRGETQYF; abundance: .; v_gene: TRBV9; len: 14; d_gene: TRBD2; j_gene: TRBJ2-5
CDR3nt: TGTGCCAGTATTGAGGCCGGGGAGCTGTTTTTT; CDR3aa: CASIEAGELFF; abundance: .; v_gene: TRBV19; len: 11; d_gene: .; j_gene: TRBJ2-2
CDR3nt: TGTGCCAGCAGCTTGGAGGGGGGGCTCCATCAGCCCCAGCATTTT; CDR3aa: CASSLEGGLHQPQHF; abundance: .; v_gene: TRBV11-2; len: 15; d_gene: .; j_gene: TRBJ1-5
CDR3nt: TGTGCCAGCAGCGCCGGGGACAGGCCCCCCTACGAGCAGTACTTC; CDR3aa: CASSAGDRPPYEQYF; abundance: .; v_gene: TRBV9; len: 15; d_gene: TRBD1; j_gene: TRBJ2-7
CDR3nt: TGTGCCAGCAGTGAAGGGGGACAGGGATTTACAGATACGCAGTATTTT; CDR3aa: CASSEGGQGFTDTQYF; abundance: .; v_gene: TRBV6-1; len: 16; d_gene: TRBD1; j_gene: TRBJ2-3
CDR3nt: TGTGCCAGCAGCTTACTTAGAGAGACCCAGTACTTC; CDR3aa: CASSLLRETQYF; abundance: few; v_gene: TRBV7-2; len: 12; d_gene: .; j_gene: TRBJ2-5
CDR3nt: TGCGCCAGCAGCTTGGGGCCAGGGGGCCAGAACACTGAAGCTTTCTTT; CDR3aa: CASSLGPGGQNTEAFF; abundance: .; v_gene: TRBV5-1; len: 16; d_gene: TRBD1; j_gene: TRBJ1-1
CDR3nt: TGCGCCAGCAGCTTGAGACTAGCGGGAGCCCTAAACAATGAGCAGTTCTTC; CDR3aa: CASSLRLAGALNNEQFF; abundance: .; v_gene: TRBV5-1; len: 17; d_gene: TRBD2; j_gene: TRBJ2-1
CDR3nt: TGTGCCAGCAGCGTAGCTACCGGGGTCGGGGAGCTGTTTTTT; CDR3aa: CASSVATGVGELFF; abundance: once; v_gene: TRBV9; len: 14; d_gene: .; j_gene: TRBJ2-2
CDR3nt: TGTGCCAGCACACGGACTAGCGGAAAATACGAGCAGTACTTC; CDR3aa: CASTRTSGKYEQYF; abundance: .; v_gene: TRBV28; len: 14; d_gene: TRBD2; j_gene: TRBJ2-7
CDR3nt: TGTGCCAGCAGTGATGGGCAGGGGTCCACAGATACGCAGTATTTT; CDR3aa: CASSDGQGSTDTQYF; abundance: .; v_gene: TRBV2; len: 15; d_gene: .; j_gene: TRBJ2-3
CDR3nt: TGTGCCAGCAGCTTCTCGCCCCCCTACTTGGGTTTGGAGGGGGATGAGCAGTTCTTC; CDR3aa: CASSFSPPYLGLEGDEQFF; abundance: .; v_gene: TRBV11-2; len: 19; d_gene: .; j_gene: TRBJ2-1
CDR3nt: TGTGCCAGCGAGGCGGGGACAGGGAACTACGAGCAGTACTTC; CDR3aa: CASEAGTGNYEQYF; abundance: .; v_gene: TRBV2; len: 14; d_gene: TRBD1; j_gene: TRBJ2-7
CDR3nt: TGCGCCAGCAGCCTAGGACAGCCGAGCTCCTACGAGCAGTACTTC; CDR3aa: CASSLGQPSSYEQYF; abundance: .; v_gene: TRBV5-1; len: 15; d_gene: .; j_gene: TRBJ2-7
CDR3nt: TGTGCCAGCTCACCGGGACAGGGGACCGATGAGCAGTTCTTC; CDR3aa: CASSPGQGTDEQFF; abundance: .; v_gene: TRBV18; len: 14; d_gene: TRBD1; j_gene: TRBJ2-1
CDR3nt: TGCGCCAGCAGCCCACCAAGGGGGAGACCCCACGAGCAGTACTTC; CDR3aa: CASSPPRGRPHEQYF; abundance: .; v_gene: TRBV4-1; len: 15; d_gene: .; j_gene: TRBJ2-7
CDR3nt: TGTGCCAGCAGCTTTAGGGGGTACGAGCAGTACTTC; CDR3aa: CASSFRGYEQYF; abundance: .; v_gene: TRBV11-2; len: 12; d_gene: .; j_gene: TRBJ2-7
CDR3nt: TGTGCCAGCTCACCAAGTACTCCGGGCTCCAATCAGCCCCAGCATTTT; CDR3aa: CASSPSTPGSNQPQHF; abundance: .; v_gene: TRBV18; len: 16; d_gene: .; j_gene: TRBJ1-5
CDR3nt: TGTGCCAGCAGTTTATTAGACCGGGGGGTCGGTCAGCCCCAGCATTTT; CDR3aa: CASSLLDRGVGQPQHF; abundance: .; v_gene: TRBV28; len: 16; d_gene: .; j_gene: TRBJ1-5
CDR3nt: TGTGCCAGCAGTCTCGGGGCCGGGAGCCACGAGCAGTACTTC; CDR3aa: CASSLGAGSHEQYF; abundance: .; v_gene: TRBV28; len: 14; d_gene: .; j_gene: TRBJ2-7
CDR3nt: TGTGCCAGCAGCTTAAAGGGGTTAGGCGAGCAGTACTTC; CDR3aa: CASSLKGLGEQYF; abundance: .; v_gene: TRBV7-9; len: 13; d_gene: .; j_gene: TRBJ2-7
CDR3nt: TGTGCCAGTAGTTCGGGCAGGGGCCGGGTCGAGACCCAGTACTTC; CDR3aa: CASSSGRGRVETQYF; abundance: .; v_gene: TRBV19; len: 15; d_gene: .; j_gene: TRBJ2-5
CDR3nt: TGCGCCAGCAGGGGACCCAACTACGAGCAGTACTTC; CDR3aa: CASRGPNYEQYF; abundance: .; v_gene: TRBV5-1; len: 12; d_gene: .; j_gene: TRBJ2-7
CDR3nt: TGTGCCAGCAGTTCCCCCGGGTCCCCCGAAGGGGACACTGAAGCTTTCTTT; CDR3aa: CASSSPGSPEGDTEAFF; abundance: .; v_gene: TRBV28; len: 17; d_gene: .; j_gene: TRBJ1-1